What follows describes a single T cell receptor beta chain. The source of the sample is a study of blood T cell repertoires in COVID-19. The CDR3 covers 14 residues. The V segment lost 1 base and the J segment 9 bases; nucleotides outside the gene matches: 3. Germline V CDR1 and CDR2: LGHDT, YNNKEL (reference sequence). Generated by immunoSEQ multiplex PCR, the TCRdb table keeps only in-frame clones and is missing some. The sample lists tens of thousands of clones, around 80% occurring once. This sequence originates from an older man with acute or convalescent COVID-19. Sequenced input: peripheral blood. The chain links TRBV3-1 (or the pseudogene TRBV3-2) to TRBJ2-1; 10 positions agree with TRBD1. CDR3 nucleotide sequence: TGTGCCAGCAGCCAAGGGGACAGGGGTAGTGAGCAGTTCTTC. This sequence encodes CASSQGDRGSEQFF.